This TCR beta chain is drawn from a study of CD8 T cells in Susac syndrome. Reverse transcription used about 0.45 to 1 ug RNA and random hexamers. TCRdb independently ran MiXCR on the immunoSEQ multiplex PCR reads; one entry per CDR3 protein. The sample holds 200,000 or so distinct CDR3 sequences, 90% to 95% seen once. CDR1 and CDR2 from the germline V gene are DFQATT and SNEGSKA (reference sequence). This CDR3 is built from 13 residues. Between the trimmed V and J ends, which lost 6 bases and 0 bases, there was a span of 11 bases. This sequence originates from a human donor with multiple sclerosis. The chain recombines TRBV20-1 with TRBJ2-5; D is possibly TRBD2 (5 bases). The sequenced sample consisted of CD4+ T cells from PBMCs. The CDR3 region has the DNA TGCAGTGCCGTTGGACTGGACCAAGAGACCCAGTACTTC. It is translated as CSAVGLDQETQYF.